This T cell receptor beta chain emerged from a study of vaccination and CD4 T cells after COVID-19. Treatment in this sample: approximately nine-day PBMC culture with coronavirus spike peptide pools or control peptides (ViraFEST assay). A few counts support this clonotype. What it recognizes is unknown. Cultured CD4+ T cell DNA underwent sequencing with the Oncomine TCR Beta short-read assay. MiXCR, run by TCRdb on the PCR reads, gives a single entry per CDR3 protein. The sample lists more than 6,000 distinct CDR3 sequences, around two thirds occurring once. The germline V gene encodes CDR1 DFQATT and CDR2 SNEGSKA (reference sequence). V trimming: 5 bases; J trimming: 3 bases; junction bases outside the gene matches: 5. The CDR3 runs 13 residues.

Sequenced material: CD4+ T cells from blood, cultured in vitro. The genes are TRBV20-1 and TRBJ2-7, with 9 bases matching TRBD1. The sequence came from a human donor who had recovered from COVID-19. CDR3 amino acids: CSASLTGGYEQYF. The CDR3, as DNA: TGCAGTGCTTCGTTGACAGGGGGCTACGAGCAGTACTTC.